This TCR beta chain emerged from a study of cytomegalovirus exposure and HLA in healthy donors. CDR1 and CDR2 (germline): SGHTA, FQGNSA. Trimming shortened V by 5 bases and J by 1 base, and 5 bases separated the two germline ends. This CDR3 is 12 amino acids long. Notes on this clone: Its specificity is not known.

Study-level findings and limits: Analyzed later, association rates of TCRs varied across HLA loci, with DRB1 most and HLA-C fewest. For most TCR beta V segments, an earlier analysis put the productive rate at about 87% or about 30% of the time.

PCR employed 60 Vbeta and 13 Jbeta primers. Study processing details: Around 83 million unique TCR beta chains, some 9.9 million shared, were counted in a later analysis. The data were produced by immunoSEQ multiplex PCR, yet TCRdb's version contains in-frame clones alone and is incomplete. V, J and clone size were drawn from that table, and D and trimming were deduced from the DNA. The sample holds over 150,000 clones, 73% seen once. Sequenced material: PBMCs. The clonotype was recovered from a woman in her late teens or twenties in good health and CMV-seropositive. The V call is TRBV7-2, the J call TRBJ1-1, with unresolved D. DNA of the CDR3: TGTGCCAGCAGCCGGAGGAACACTGAAGCTTTCTTT. Its protein product is CASSRRNTEAFF.